A single sample gave rise to the 3 T cell receptor beta chains below, sequenced in a study of CD8+ T cells in alopecia areata. Treatment specified: oral pan-JAK inhibitor, 5-10 mg twice daily. RNA was isolated and reverse transcribed to cDNA, the sequencing template. Profiling relied on immunoSEQ multiplex PCR, and the TCRdb table lists in-frame clones only, not all of them. Altogether fewer than 250,000 clones are present, 60% being singletons, with the ten largest covering over 0.9%. The material was CD4+ T cells sorted from blood, obtained at week 24, from a patient treated with tofacitinib. The receptor source for this set is a human donor with alopecia areata.

In this sample, this clone turned up once. This chain links TRBV5-1 with TRBJ2-1; 9 bases agree with TRBD2. The CDR3 loop spans 17 amino acids. Germline V gives CDR1 SGHRS, CDR2 YFSETQ. V shed 0 bases, J shed 4 bases, and the junction held 8 bases outside the gene matches. The CDR3 DNA reads TGCGCCAGCAGCTTGGAGGCTGCGGGGGGGCCGTACAATGAGCAGTTCTTC. Encoded protein: CASSLEAAGGPYNEQFF.

The V call is TRBV30, the J call TRBJ1-1, with D unclear. Germline CDR1 reads GTSNPN; CDR2 reads SVGIG (reference sequence). This CDR3 is 13 amino acids long. The V end was cut by 7 bases, the J end by 2 bases, with 14 bases between. The CDR3 region is CALDSGGNTEAFF. The CDR3, as DNA: TGTGCCTTGGATTCCGGAGGTAACACTGAAGCTTTCTTT.

The chain links TRBV4-3 to TRBJ1-3, with a weak D call TRBD1 (6 bases). This CDR3 region has 16 residues. The germline V gene encodes CDR1 LGHNA and CDR2 YSLEER. V was pared by 0 bases and J by 0 bases, with 9 bases between. CDR3 protein: CASSQDTGNSGNTIYF. The CDR3 region has the DNA TGCGCCAGCAGCCAAGATACAGGGAACTCTGGAAACACCATATATTTT.